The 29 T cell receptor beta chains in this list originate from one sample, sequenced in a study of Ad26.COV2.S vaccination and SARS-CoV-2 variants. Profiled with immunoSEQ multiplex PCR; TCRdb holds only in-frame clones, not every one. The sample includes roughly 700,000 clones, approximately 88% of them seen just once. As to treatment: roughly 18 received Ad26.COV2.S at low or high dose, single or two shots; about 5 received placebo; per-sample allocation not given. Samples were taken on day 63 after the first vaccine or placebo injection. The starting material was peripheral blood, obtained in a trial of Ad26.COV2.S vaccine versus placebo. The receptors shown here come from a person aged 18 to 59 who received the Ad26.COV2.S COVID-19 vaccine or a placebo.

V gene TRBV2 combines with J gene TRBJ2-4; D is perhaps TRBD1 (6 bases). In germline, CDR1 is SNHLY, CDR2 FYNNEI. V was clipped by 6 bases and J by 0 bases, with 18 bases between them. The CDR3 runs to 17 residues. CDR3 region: CASSRTRDTLAKNIQYF. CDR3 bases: TGTGCCAGCAGCCGAACAAGGGACACTTTAGCCAAAAACATTCAGTACTTC.

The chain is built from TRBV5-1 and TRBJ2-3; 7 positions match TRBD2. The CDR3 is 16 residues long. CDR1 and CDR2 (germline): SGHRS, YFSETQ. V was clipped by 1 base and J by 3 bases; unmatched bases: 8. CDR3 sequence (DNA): TGCGCCAGCAGCTTGCGCATCGGGGGGACGACAGATACGCAGTATTTT. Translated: CASSLRIGGTTDTQYF. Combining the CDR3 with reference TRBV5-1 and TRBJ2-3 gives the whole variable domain KAGVTQTPRYLIKTRGQQVTLSCSPISGHRSVSWYQQTPGQGLQFLFEYFSETQRNKGNFPGRFSGRQFSNSRSEMNVSTLELGDSALYLCASSLRIGGTTDTQYFGPGTRLTVL.

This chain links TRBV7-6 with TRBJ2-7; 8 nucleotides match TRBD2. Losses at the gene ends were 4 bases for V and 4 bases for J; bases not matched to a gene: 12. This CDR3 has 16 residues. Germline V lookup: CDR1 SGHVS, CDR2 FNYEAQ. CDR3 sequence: CASSSTSGTRGYEQYF. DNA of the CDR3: TGTGCCAGCAGCTCCACTTCCGGGACTAGGGGATACGAGCAGTACTTC.

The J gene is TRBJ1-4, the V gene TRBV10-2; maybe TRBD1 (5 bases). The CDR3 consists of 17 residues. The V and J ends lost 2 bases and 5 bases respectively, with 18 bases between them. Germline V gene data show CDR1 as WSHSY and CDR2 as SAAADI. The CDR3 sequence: CASSETLWDGENEKLFF. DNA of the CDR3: TGCGCCAGCAGTGAGACGCTTTGGGACGGAGAGAATGAAAAACTGTTTTTT.

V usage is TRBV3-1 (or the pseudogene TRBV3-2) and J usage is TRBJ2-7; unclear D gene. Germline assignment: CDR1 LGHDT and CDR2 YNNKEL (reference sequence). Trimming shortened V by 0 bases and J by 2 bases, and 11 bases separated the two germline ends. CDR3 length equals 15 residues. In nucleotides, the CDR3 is TGTGCCAGCAGCCAAGATCACCCGGGCCCCTACGAGCAGTACTTC. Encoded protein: CASSQDHPGPYEQYF.

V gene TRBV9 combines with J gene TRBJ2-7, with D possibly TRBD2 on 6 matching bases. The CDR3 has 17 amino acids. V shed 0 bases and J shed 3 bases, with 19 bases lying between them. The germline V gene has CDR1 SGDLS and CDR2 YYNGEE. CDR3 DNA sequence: TGTGCCAGCAGCGTAGGCGTTGGGGGACTGGACCACTACGAGCAGTACTTC. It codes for CASSVGVGGLDHYEQYF.

The CDR3 DNA is TGCGCCAGCAGCTTGACAGGGGGCCCCCATCAGCCCCAGCATTTT. This gives the protein CASSLTGGPHQPQHF. J is TRBJ1-5 and V is TRBV5-1; TRBD1 agrees at 9 bases. The CDR3 covers 15 residues. The V gene's germline CDR1 is SGHRS and CDR2 YFSETQ. The junction had 4 bases not matched to a gene; V was cut back by 1 base and J by 5 bases. The full variable domain, its missing parts supplied by reference TRBV5-1 and TRBJ1-5, is KAGVTQTPRYLIKTRGQQVTLSCSPISGHRSVSWYQQTPGQGLQFLFEYFSETQRNKGNFPGRFSGRQFSNSRSEMNVSTLELGDSALYLCASSLTGGPHQPQHFGDGTRLSIL.

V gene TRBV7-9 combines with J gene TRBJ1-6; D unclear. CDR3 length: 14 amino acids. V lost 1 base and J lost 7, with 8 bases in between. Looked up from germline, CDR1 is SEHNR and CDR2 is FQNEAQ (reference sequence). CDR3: CASSLDSENSPLHF. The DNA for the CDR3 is TGTGCCAGCAGCTTAGATTCAGAAAATTCACCCCTCCACTTT.

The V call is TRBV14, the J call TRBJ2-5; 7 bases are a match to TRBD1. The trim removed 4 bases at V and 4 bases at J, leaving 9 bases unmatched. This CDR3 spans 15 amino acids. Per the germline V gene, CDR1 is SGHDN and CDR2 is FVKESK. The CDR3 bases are TGTGCCAGCAGCCTCATGACAGGGTTCGGAGAGACCCAGTACTTC. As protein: CASSLMTGFGETQYF.

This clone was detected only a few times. The chain's CDR3 is CASSQTPSGTSGRRAGELFF. The DNA for the CDR3 is TGTGCCAGCAGCCAAACCCCTTCCGGGACTAGCGGGAGGAGGGCCGGGGAGCTGTTTTTT. This chain joins TRBV4-2 and TRBJ2-2, with TRBD2 matching over 15 bases. The J segment lost 6 bases and the V segment lost 2 bases, leaving 13 bases of the junction unmatched. CDR1 is LGHNA and CDR2 is YNFKEQ in the germline V gene. The CDR3 length is 20 residues.

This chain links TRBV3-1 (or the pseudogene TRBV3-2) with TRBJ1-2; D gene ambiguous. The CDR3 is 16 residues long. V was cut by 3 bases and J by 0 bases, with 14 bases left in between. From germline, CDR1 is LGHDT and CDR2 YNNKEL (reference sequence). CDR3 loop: CASSQTTNPSNYGYTF. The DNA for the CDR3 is TGTGCCAGCAGCCAGACTACGAATCCTTCTAACTATGGCTACACCTTC.

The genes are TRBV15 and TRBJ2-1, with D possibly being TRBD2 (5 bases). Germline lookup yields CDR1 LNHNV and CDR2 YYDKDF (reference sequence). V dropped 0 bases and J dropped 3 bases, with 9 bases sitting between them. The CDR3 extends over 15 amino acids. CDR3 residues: CATSREALDYNEQFF. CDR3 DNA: TGTGCCACCAGCAGAGAAGCACTAGACTACAATGAGCAGTTCTTC.

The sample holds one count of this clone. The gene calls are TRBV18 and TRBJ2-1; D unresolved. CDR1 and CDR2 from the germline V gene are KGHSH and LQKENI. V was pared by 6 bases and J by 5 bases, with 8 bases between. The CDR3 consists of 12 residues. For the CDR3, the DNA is TGTGCCAGCTCCCCTCTAGACAATGAGCAGTTCTTC. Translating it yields CASSPLDNEQFF.

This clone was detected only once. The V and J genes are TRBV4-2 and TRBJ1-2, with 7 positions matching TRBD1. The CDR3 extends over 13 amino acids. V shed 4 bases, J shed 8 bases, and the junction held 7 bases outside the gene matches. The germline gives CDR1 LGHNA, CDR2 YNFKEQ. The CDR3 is CASSPGTEIGYTF. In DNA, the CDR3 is TGTGCCAGCAGCCCCGGGACAGAGATCGGCTACACCTTC.

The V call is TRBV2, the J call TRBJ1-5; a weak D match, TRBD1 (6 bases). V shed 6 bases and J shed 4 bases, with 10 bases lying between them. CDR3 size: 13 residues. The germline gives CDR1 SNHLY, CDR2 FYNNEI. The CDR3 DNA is TGTGCCAGCAGACGGGACAAAAATCAGCCCCAGCATTTT. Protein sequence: CASRRDKNQPQHF.

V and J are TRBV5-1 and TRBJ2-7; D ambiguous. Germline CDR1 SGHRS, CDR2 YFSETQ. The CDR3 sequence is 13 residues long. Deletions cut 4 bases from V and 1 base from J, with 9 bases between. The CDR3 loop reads CASSPHPSYEQYF. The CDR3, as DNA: TGCGCCAGCAGCCCTCACCCTTCCTACGAGCAGTACTTC.

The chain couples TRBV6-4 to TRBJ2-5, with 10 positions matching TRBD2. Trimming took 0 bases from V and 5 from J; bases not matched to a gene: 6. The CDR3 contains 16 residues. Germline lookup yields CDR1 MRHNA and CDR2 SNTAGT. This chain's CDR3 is CASSDSGSGGKETQYF. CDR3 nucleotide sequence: TGTGCCAGCAGTGACTCTGGTAGCGGGGGGAAGGAGACCCAGTACTTC.

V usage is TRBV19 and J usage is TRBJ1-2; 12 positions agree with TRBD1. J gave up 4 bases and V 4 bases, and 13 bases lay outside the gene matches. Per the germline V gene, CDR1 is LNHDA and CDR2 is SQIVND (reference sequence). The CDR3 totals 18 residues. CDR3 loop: CASSRIPGQGAYFYGYTF. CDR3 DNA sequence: TGTGCCAGTAGTAGGATCCCGGGACAGGGGGCGTATTTCTATGGCTACACCTTC. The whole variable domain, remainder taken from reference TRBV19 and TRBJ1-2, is DGGITQSPKYLFRKEGQNVTLSCEQNLNHDAMYWYRQDPGQGLRLIYYSQIVNDFQKGDIAEGYSVSREKKESFPLTVTSAQKNPTAFYLCASSRIPGQGAYFYGYTFGSGTRLTVV.

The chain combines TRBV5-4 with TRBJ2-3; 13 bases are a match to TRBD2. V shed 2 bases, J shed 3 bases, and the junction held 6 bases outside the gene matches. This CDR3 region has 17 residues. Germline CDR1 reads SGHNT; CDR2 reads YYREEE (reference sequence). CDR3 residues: CASSFRLAGGATDTQYF. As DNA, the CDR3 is TGTGCCAGCAGCTTTCGACTAGCGGGGGGTGCGACAGATACGCAGTATTTT.

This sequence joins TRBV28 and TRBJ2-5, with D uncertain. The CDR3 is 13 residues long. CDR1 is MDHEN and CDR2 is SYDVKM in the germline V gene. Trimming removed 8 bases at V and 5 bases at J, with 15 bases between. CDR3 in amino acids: CASALGQEETQYF. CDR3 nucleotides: TGTGCCAGCGCCCTTGGGCAGGAGGAGACCCAGTACTTC.

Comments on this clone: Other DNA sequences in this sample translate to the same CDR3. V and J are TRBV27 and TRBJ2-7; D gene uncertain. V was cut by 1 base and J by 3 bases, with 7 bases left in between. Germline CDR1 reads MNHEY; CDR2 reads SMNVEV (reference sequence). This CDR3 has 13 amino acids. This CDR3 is CASSLYGSYEQYF. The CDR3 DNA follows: TGTGCCAGCAGTTTATACGGCAGCTACGAGCAGTACTTC.

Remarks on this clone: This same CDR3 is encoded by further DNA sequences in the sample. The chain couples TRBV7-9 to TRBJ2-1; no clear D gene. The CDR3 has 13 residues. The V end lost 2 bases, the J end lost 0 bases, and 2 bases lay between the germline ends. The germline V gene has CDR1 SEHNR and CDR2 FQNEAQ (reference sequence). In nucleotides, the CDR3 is TGTGCCAGCAGCTTAACCTCCTACAATGAGCAGTTCTTC. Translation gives CASSLTSYNEQFF. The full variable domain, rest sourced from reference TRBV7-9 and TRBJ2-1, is DTGVSQNPRHKITKRGQNVTFRCDPISEHNRLYWYRQTLGQGPEFLTYFQNEAQLEKSRLLSDRFSAERPKGSFSTLEIQRTEQGDSAMYLCASSLTSYNEQFFGPGTRLTVL.

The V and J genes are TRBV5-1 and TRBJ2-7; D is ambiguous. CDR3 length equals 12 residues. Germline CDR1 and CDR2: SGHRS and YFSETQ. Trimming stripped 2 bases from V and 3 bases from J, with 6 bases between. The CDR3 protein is CASSFLDYEQYF. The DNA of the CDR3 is TGCGCCAGCAGCTTCTTGGACTACGAGCAGTACTTC.

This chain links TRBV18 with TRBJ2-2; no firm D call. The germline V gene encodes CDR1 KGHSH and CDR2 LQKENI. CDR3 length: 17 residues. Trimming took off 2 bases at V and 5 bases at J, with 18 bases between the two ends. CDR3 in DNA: TGTGCCAGCTCACCAGTTCTGGCCTTGGCCGTTACCGGGGAGCTGTTTTTT. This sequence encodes CASSPVLALAVTGELFF.

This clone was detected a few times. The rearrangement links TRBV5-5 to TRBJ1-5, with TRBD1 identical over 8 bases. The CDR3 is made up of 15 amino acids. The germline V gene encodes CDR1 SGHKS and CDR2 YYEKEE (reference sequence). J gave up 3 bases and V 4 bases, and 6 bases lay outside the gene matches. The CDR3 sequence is CASSLRTGINQPQHF. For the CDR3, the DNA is TGTGCCAGCAGCCTACGGACAGGGATCAATCAGCCCCAGCATTTT.

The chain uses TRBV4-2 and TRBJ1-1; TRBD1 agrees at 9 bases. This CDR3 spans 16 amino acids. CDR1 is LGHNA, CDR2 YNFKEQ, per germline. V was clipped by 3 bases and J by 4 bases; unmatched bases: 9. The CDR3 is CASSQGDTGGGTEAFF. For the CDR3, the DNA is TGTGCCAGCAGCCAGGGGGATACAGGGGGCGGCACTGAAGCTTTCTTT.

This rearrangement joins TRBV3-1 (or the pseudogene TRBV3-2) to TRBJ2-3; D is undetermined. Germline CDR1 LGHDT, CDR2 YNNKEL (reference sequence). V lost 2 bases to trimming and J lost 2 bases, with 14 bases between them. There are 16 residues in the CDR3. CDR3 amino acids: CASSQYEWTYTDTQYF. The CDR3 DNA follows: TGTGCCAGCAGCCAATATGAATGGACCTACACAGATACGCAGTATTTT.

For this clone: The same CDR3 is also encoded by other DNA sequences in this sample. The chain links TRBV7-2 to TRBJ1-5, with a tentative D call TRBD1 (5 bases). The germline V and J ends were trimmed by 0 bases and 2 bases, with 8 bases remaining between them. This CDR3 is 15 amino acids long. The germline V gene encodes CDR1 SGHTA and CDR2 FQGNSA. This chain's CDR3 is CASSLALGGNQPQHF. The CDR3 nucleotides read TGTGCCAGCAGCTTAGCGCTGGGGGGCAATCAGCCCCAGCATTTT.

The CDR3, as DNA: TGCGCCAGCAGCTTGGCGGCTAGCGGGAGCTCCTACAATGAGCAGTTCTTC. Translation: CASSLAASGSSYNEQFF. J is TRBJ2-1 and V is TRBV5-1, with TRBD2 identical over 10 bases. The CDR3 totals 17 residues. The junction had 3 bases not matched to a gene; V was cut back by 0 bases and J by 0 bases. Germline values: CDR1 SGHRS, CDR2 YFSETQ. Supplemented by reference TRBV5-1 and TRBJ2-1, the full variable domain reads KAGVTQTPRYLIKTRGQQVTLSCSPISGHRSVSWYQQTPGQGLQFLFEYFSETQRNKGNFPGRFSGRQFSNSRSEMNVSTLELGDSALYLCASSLAASGSSYNEQFFGPGTRLTVL.